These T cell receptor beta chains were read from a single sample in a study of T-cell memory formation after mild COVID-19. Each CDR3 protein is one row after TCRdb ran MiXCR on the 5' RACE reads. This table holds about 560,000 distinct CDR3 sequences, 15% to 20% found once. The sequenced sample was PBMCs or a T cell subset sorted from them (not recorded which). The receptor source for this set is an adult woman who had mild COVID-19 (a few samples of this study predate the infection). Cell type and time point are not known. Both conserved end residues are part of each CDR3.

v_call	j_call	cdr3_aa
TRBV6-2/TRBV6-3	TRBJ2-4	CASSPLPLQGAKNIQYF
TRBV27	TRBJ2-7	CASSFKPGPLSYEQYF
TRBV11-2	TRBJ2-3	CASSLARVTDTQYF
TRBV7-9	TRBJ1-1	CASSQTVNTEAFF
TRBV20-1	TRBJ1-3	CSARGQGGNTIYF
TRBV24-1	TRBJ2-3	CATSRGLGPTDTQYF
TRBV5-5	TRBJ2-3	CASSSLGGSTDTQYF
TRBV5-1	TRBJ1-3	CASSLPGQGAKGNTIYF
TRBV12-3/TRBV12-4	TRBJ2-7	CASSLMASGEQYF
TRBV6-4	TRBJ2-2	CASSRKKLDSNTGELFF
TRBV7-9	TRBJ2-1	CASSPLGLPQFF
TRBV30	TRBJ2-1	CAWDTGSEQFF
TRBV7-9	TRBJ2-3	CASSLGGFTDTQYF
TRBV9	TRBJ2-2	CASSGDYTGELFF
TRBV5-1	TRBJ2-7	CASSRVGTNYEQYF
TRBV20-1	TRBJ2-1	CSAPGLAGGPRNEQFF
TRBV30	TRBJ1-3	CAWSDAGNSGNTIYF
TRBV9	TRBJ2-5	CASSVGSGGETQYF
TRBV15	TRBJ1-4	CATARGRDNEKLFF
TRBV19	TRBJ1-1	CASSFQQGYTEAFF
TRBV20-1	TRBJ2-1	CSARDRGDTGSYNEQFF
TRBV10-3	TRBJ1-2	CAIAATGLGYTF
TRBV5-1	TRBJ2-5	CASSRTSGGVRETQYF
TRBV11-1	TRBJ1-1	CASSLQTGGFRLVTEAFF
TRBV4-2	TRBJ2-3	CASSQEPGNPSTDTQYF
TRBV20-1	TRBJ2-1	CSARSGNANEQFF
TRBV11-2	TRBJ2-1	CASSLDRGGNEQFF
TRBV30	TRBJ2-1	CAWSVGWSLATKFF
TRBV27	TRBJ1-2	CASSQKDRPNYGYTF